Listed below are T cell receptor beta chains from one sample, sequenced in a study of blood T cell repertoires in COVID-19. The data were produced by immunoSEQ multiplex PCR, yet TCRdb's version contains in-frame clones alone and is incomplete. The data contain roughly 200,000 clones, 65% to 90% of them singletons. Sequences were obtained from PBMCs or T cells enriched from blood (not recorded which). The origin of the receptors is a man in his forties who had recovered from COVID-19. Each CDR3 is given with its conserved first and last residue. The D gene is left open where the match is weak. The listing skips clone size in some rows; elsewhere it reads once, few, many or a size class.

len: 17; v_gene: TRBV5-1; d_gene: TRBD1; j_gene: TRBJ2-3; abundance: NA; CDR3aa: CASSLGGTGELRDTQYF; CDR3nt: TGCGCCAGCAGCTTGGGAGGGACAGGGGAACTGAGGGATACGCAGTATTTT
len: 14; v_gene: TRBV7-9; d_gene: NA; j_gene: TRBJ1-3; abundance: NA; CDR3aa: CASSSGTSGNTIYF; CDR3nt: TGTGCCAGCAGCTCAGGGACATCTGGAAACACCATATATTTT
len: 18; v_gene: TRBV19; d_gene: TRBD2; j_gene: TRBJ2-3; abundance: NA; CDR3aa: CASSMGAGGPARTDTQYF; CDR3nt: TGTGCCAGTAGTATGGGGGCGGGAGGGCCGGCTCGCACAGATACGCAGTATTTT
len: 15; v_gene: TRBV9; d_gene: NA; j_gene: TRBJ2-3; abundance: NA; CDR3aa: CASSVMTGDTDTQYF; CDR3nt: TGTGCCAGCAGCGTGATGACGGGAGACACAGATACGCAGTATTTT
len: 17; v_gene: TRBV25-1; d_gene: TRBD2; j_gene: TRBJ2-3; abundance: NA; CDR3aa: CASSDPLAGPITDTQYF; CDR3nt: TGTGCCAGCAGTGACCCATTAGCGGGACCTATCACAGATACGCAGTATTTT
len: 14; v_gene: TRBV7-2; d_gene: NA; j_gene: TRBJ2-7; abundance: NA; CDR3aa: CASRSGRGSYEQYF; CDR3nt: TGTGCCAGCAGATCGGGGCGGGGCTCCTACGAGCAGTACTTC
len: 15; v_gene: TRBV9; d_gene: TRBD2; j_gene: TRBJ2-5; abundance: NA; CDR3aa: CASSASGRPLGTQYF; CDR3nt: TGTGCCAGCAGCGCGAGCGGGAGGCCCCTTGGGACCCAGTACTTC
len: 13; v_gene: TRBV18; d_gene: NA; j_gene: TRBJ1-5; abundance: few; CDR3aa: CASSPSGNQPQHF; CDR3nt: TGTGCCAGCTCACCATCGGGCAATCAGCCCCAGCATTTT
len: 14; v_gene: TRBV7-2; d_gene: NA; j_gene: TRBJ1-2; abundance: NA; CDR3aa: CASSLEVKARGYTF; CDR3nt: TGTGCCAGCAGCCTGGAGGTGAAGGCTAGGGGCTACACCTTC
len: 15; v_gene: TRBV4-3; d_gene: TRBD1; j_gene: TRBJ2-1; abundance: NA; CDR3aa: CASSTGVGSYNEQFF; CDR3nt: TGCGCCAGCAGTACAGGGGTAGGGTCCTACAATGAGCAGTTCTTC
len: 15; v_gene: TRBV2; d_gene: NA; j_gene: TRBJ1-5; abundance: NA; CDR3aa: CASSEASRSNQPQHF; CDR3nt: TGTGCCAGCAGTGAAGCGTCCCGTAGCAATCAGCCCCAGCATTTT
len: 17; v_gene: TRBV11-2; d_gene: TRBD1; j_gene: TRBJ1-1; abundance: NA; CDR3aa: CASSLGPRTGAKIQAFF; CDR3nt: TGTGCCAGCAGCTTAGGACCCAGGACAGGGGCAAAAATACAAGCTTTCTTT
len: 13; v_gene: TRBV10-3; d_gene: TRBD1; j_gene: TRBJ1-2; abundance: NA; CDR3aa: CATWDRGYLGYTF; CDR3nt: TGTGCCACCTGGGACAGGGGGTATCTTGGCTACACCTTC
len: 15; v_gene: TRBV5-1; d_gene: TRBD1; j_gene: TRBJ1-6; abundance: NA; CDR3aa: CASSVGTGSESPLHF; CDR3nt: TGCGCCAGCAGTGTGGGGACAGGGTCCGAATCACCCCTCCACTTT
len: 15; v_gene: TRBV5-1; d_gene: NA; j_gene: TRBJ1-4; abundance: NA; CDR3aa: CASSPTAVVNEKLFF; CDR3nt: TGCGCCAGCAGCCCTACAGCCGTGGTTAATGAAAAACTGTTTTTT
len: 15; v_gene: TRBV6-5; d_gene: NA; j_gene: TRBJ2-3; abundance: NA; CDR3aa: CASSYSGTPPDTQYF; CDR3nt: TGTGCCAGCAGTTACTCGGGGACACCTCCAGATACGCAGTATTTT
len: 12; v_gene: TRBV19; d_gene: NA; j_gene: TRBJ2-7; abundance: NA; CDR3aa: CASSIDRDEQYF; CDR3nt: TGTGCCAGTAGTATAGATCGGGACGAGCAGTACTTC
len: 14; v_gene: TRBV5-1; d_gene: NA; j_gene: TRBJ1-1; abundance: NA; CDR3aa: CASSAARGNTEAFF; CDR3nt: TGCGCCAGCAGCGCAGCGCGGGGAAACACTGAAGCTTTCTTT
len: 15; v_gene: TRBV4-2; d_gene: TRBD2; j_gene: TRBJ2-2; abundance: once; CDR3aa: CASSPGLVRTGELFF; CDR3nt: TGTGCCAGCAGCCCGGGACTAGTGAGGACCGGGGAGCTGTTTTTT
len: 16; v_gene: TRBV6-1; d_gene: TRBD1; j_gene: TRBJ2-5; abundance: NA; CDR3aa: CASSEDRGLPKETQYF; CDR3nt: TGTGCCAGCAGTGAAGACAGGGGATTACCTAAAGAGACCCAGTACTTC
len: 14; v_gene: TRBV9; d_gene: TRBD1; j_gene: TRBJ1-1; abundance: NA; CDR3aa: CASSPRGLITEAFF; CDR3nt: TGTGCCAGCAGCCCTAGGGGGCTAATCACTGAAGCTTTCTTT
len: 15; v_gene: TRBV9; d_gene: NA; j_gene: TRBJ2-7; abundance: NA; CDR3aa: CASSVGDGGSYEQYF; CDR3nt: TGTGCCAGCAGCGTAGGGGACGGGGGCTCCTACGAGCAGTACTTC
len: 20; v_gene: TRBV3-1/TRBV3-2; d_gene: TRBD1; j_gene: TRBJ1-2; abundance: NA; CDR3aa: CASSQDRGKGTGGRNYGYTF; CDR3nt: TGTGCCAGCAGCCAAGATAGGGGGAAGGGGACAGGGGGCCGAAACTATGGCTACACCTTC
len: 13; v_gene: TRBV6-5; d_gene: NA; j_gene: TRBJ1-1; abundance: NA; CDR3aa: CASSFNRDTEAFF; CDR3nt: TGTGCCAGCAGTTTTAACAGGGACACTGAAGCTTTCTTT
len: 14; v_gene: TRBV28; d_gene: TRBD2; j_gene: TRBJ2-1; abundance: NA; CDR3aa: CASSFQREGSEQFF; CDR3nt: TGTGCCAGCAGTTTCCAGCGGGAGGGCAGTGAGCAGTTCTTC
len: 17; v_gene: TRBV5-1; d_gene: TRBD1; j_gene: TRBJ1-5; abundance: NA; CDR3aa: CASSLPQGAMGNQPQHF; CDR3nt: TGCGCCAGCAGCTTGCCCCAGGGGGCAATGGGCAATCAGCCCCAGCATTTT
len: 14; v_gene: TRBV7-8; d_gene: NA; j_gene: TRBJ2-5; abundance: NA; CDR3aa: CASSLGTNQETQYF; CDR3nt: TGTGCCAGCAGCTTAGGGACAAATCAAGAGACCCAGTACTTC
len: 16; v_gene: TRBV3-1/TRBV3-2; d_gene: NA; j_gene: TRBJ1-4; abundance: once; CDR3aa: CASSQGPRGRNEKLFF; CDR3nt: TGTGCCAGCAGCCAAGGGCCCCGCGGTAGGAATGAAAAACTGTTTTTT
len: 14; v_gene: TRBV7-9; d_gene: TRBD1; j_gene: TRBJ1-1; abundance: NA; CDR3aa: CASSQQGSRSEAFF; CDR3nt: TGTGCCAGCAGCCAACAGGGGTCCCGGAGTGAAGCTTTCTTT
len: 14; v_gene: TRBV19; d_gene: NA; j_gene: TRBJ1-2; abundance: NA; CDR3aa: CASSLPQVDYGYTF; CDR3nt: TGTGCCAGTAGTCTCCCCCAGGTGGACTATGGCTACACCTTC